Following are 28 T cell receptor delta chains from one sample sequenced in a study of γδ T cells in repeated Plasmodium falciparum infection. TCRdb made new clone calls on the multiplex PCR reads using CATT. The sample shows 70,000 to 95,000 delta-chain clones, under 1.5% of them seen only once. Bulk repertoires came from Vgamma9/Vdelta2+ or Vdelta2-negative gammadelta T cells flow-sorted from PBMC. Sequenced: gamma-delta T cells from blood. The origin of the receptors is a pool of human donors (malaria-infected and uninfected, not separated).

By sample share, this clone is medium-sized (0.01 to 0.1%). Other DNA sequences in the sample encode the same CDR3. V usage is TRDV2 and J usage is TRDJ1; 11 nucleotides align to TRDD3. V dropped 0 bases and J dropped 0; count of bases not matched to a gene: 23. Germline CDR1 and CDR2: GEAIGNYY and EKD. The CDR3 has 23 residues. CDR3 region: CACDTGSHSLNTGGYPYTDKLIF. CDR3 DNA sequence: TGTGCCTGTGACACCGGTTCCCACTCCCTTAATACTGGGGGATATCCGTACACCGATAAACTCATCTTT.

Of note for this clone: TCRdb lists the protein of a much larger clone for this DNA, which differs at residue 8, so this is likely a read error; the protein given here is translated from the DNA itself. The chain carries TRDV1 and TRDJ1; TRDD3 agrees at 12 bases. The J gene was not available in TCRdb and was assigned here by matching the DNA to germline segments. V lost 0 bases, J lost 3 bases, and 17 bases stayed unmatched. This CDR3 contains 21 residues. Looked up from germline, CDR1 is TSWWSYY and CDR2 is QGS. Here the CDR3 reads CALGELPPPTGGYPPSDKLIF. For the CDR3, the DNA is TGTGCTCTTGGGGAACTTCCCCCCCCGACTGGGGGATACCCCCCTTCCGATAAACTCATCTTT.

This clone was seen a few times. TCRdb's protein, taken from a much larger clone, differs from this DNA's translation at residue 16, likely owing to a read error; the protein displayed comes from the DNA. The chain employs TRDV2 and TRDJ1, with D maybe TRDD3 (6 bases). Here the J gene was assigned by germline matching of the DNA, as TCRdb has none. V was shortened by 3 bases and J by 0 bases, with 37 bases between the two germline ends. The germline gives CDR1 GEAIGNYY, CDR2 EKD. The CDR3 sequence is 23 residues long. The CDR3 reads CACDSLSTPVAGTGSGNTDKLIF. The CDR3, as DNA: TGTGCCTGTGACTCCTTAAGTACCCCCGTGGCAGGTACTGGGAGTGGGAACACCGATAAACTCATCTTT.

The table lists this clone with a few counts. The protein TCRdb gives is from a much larger clone and does not agree with this DNA's translation at residue 8, likely a read error; the protein shown here comes from the DNA. The V and J genes are TRDV1 and TRDJ1; 12 nucleotides agree with TRDD3. Since TCRdb gives no J gene, matching the DNA to germline was used here to assign it. Germline V gives CDR1 TSWWSYY, CDR2 QGS. Unmatched junction bases numbered 20, after V lost 3 bases and J lost 0 bases. CDR3 size: 22 residues. CDR3 DNA: TGTGCTCTTGGGGACCTTCCTGGGGGGCGGTACTGGGGGATACCGTACACCGATAAACTCATCTTT. Translating it yields CALGDLPGGRYWGIPYTDKLIF.

A word on this clone: This DNA translates differently at residue 11 from the TCRdb protein, which is that of a much larger clone; a read error is likely, and the protein shown is the DNA's own translation. The chain has TRDV1 and TRDJ1; the D gene is possibly TRDD3 (5 bases). V was cut by 6 bases and J by 3 bases, with 20 bases left in between. The CDR3 consists of 16 residues. Per germline, CDR1 TSWWSYY and CDR2 QGS. DNA for the CDR3: TGTGCTCTTGGTCTCCATCGGGGGGCGTACGCCGATAAACTCATCTTT. Its translation is CALGLHRGAYADKLIF.

This clone was seen only a few times. TCRdb's protein for this DNA is that of a much larger clone and differs from the translation at residue 3, likely a read error; the protein shown is the DNA translation. CDR3 sequence reads: CARDTVSLTGGFRTTDKLIF. CDR3 DNA sequence: TGTGCCCGTGACACTGTCTCGCTTACTGGGGGATTCCGGACCACCGATAAACTCATCTTT. This chain connects TRDV2 to TRDJ1; 10 nucleotides line up with TRDD3. TCRdb leaves out the J gene; it was filled in here by matching the DNA to germline. There are 20 residues in the CDR3. The germline V gene has CDR1 GEAIGNYY and CDR2 EKD.

This clone appeared a few times. This DNA translates differently at residue 13 from the TCRdb protein, which is that of a much larger clone; a read error is likely, and the protein shown is the DNA's own translation. The rearrangement uses TRDV2 and TRDJ1, with TRDD3 matching 7 bases. TCRdb leaves out the J gene; it was filled in here by matching the DNA to germline. The length of the CDR3 is 20 residues. CDR1 is GEAIGNYY and CDR2 is EKD in the germline V gene. J was trimmed by 0 bases and V by 2 bases; bases with no gene match: 20. As DNA, the CDR3 is TGTGCCTGTGACATCGTTCGCTATATTACTGGGGAGCGGTACACCGATAAACTCATCTTT. Amino acid sequence: CACDIVRYITGERYTDKLIF.

To note about this clone: TCRdb attributes to this sequence the protein of a much larger clone, which differs from the DNA translation at residue 10; a read error is likely, and the protein displayed is translated from the DNA. The chain is built from TRDV2 and TRDJ1, with 9 bases identical to TRDD3. TCRdb records no J gene; here it was assigned by comparing the DNA to germline. The germline gives CDR1 GEAIGNYY, CDR2 EKD. This CDR3 has 16 residues. Trimming took 2 bases from V and 0 from J; bases not matched to a gene: 6. As DNA, the CDR3 is TGTGCCTGTGACAAACTGGGGGAGCAACACACCGATAAACTCATCTTT. It encodes CACDKLGEQHTDKLIF.

Ten or more counts support this clone. The chain couples TRDV2 to TRDJ3; 13 bases match TRDD3. The germline V gene has CDR1 GEAIGNYY and CDR2 EKD. The junction had 5 bases not matched to a gene; V was cut back by 4 bases and J by 0 bases. This CDR3 spans 19 amino acids. The CDR3 reads CACDTGGYESSWDTRQMFF. For the CDR3, the DNA is TGTGCCTGTGATACTGGGGGATACGAGAGCTCCTGGGACACCCGACAGATGTTTTTC.

The sample holds a few counts of this clone. Translating this DNA gives a protein that differs at residue 13 from the TCRdb one, which belongs to a much larger clone; a read error is likely, and the protein shown is this translation. This rearrangement joins TRDV1 to TRDJ2, with D perhaps TRDD2 (9 bases). In the absence of a J gene in TCRdb, the DNA was matched to germline to assign it here. Looked up from germline, CDR1 is TSWWSYY and CDR2 is QGS. V was pared by 3 bases and J by 5 bases, with 37 bases between. This CDR3 spans 23 amino acids. The CDR3: CALGDLLPTIPYRGITPTAQLFF. CDR3 bases: TGTGCTCTTGGGGACCTCCTTCCTACGATTCCGTACCGGGGGATAACTCCAACAGCACAACTCTTCTTT.

This clone was recorded at least ten times. TCRdb's protein, taken from a much larger clone, differs from this DNA's translation at residue 10, likely owing to a read error; the protein displayed comes from the DNA. CDR3 protein: CACDPWGIPNKLIF. The CDR3, as DNA: TGTGCCTGTGACCCCTGGGGGATCCCCAATAAACTCATCTTT. The rearrangement uses TRDV2 and TRDJ1; 9 bases align to TRDD3. This CDR3 region has 14 residues. The V and J ends lost 3 bases and 6 bases, in that order; junction bases with no gene match: 7. Germline loops: CDR1 GEAIGNYY, CDR2 EKD.

The table lists this clone with a few counts. The protein held in TCRdb is that of a much larger clone and does not match this DNA's translation at residue 13, likely because of a read error; the protein shown is translated from the DNA. V and J are TRDV1 and TRDJ1; 8 bases line up with TRDD3. The J gene comes from matching the DNA to germline here; TCRdb lacks it. This CDR3 spans 21 amino acids. Per germline, CDR1 TSWWSYY and CDR2 QGS. The V gene end was trimmed by 3 bases and the J gene end by 2 bases; junction bases not matched to a gene: 23. The CDR3 bases are TGTGCTCTTGGGGATGGTTATAGACAGGGATACGGTTCTTATTTGACCGATAAACTCATCTTT. This translates into CALGDGYRQGYGSYLTDKLIF.

This clone was counted at least ten times. The genes are TRDV1 and TRDJ1; tentatively, D is TRDD2 (8 bases). The germline V and J ends were trimmed by 5 bases and 4 bases, with 41 bases remaining between them. This CDR3 comprises 23 residues. Germline V gene sequence: CDR1 TSWWSYY, CDR2 QGS. This CDR3 is CALGSPSVFLLEGYLTAFDKLIF. The CDR3 DNA reads as TGTGCTCTTGGGTCTCCAAGTGTCTTCCTACTGGAGGGATACCTTACCGCCTTCGATAAACTCATCTTT.

This clone was counted only a few times. TCRdb assigns this DNA the protein of a much larger clone, which departs from its translation at residue 10; this likely reflects a read error, and the protein shown comes from translating the DNA. The chain joins TRDV1 to TRDJ1; the D is unclear. TCRdb leaves out the J gene; it was filled in here by matching the DNA to germline. This CDR3 spans 16 amino acids. V was trimmed by 2 bases and J by 0 bases, leaving 13 bases between them. The V gene's germline CDR1 is TSWWSYY and CDR2 QGS. CDR3 amino acids: CALGEMPILNTDKLIF. The DNA for the CDR3 is TGTGCTCTTGGGGAAATGCCCATCCTGAACACCGATAAACTCATCTTT.

In the case of this clone: Only one base separates this from a far larger clonotype, so it likely reflects a read error. Other DNA variants within this sample encode the same CDR3. The chain couples TRDV2 to TRDJ1, with 9 bases lining up with TRDD3. Germline matching of the DNA provided the J gene here, since TCRdb leaves it blank. The CDR3 loop spans 21 amino acids. V shed 0 bases, J shed 0 bases, and the junction held 19 bases outside the gene matches. Germline lookup yields CDR1 GEAIGNYY and CDR2 EKD. Here the CDR3 reads CACDTLPVGDNRPGDTDKLIF. The CDR3 DNA follows: TGTGCCTGTGACACCCTCCCCGTGGGGGATAACCGTCCGGGAGACACCGATAAACTCATCTTT.

Ten or more counts support this clone. The same CDR3 can be traced to other DNA sequences in this sample. This chain links TRDV1 with TRDJ1, with a tentative D call TRDD3 (5 bases). CDR3 length: 19 residues. Germline V gene data show CDR1 as TSWWSYY and CDR2 as QGS. V lost 4 bases, J lost 0 bases, and 24 bases lay in between. The CDR3 reads CALGAIRWRFWEHTDKLIF. In DNA form, the CDR3 reads TGTGCTCTTGGGGCTATTCGATGGCGGTTCTGGGAACACACCGATAAACTCATCTTT.

About this clone itself: A far larger clone differs by one base, so this is likely a read error. Other DNA sequences in this sample translate to the same CDR3. The V gene is given as TRDV2, and no J gene call is available; TRDD3 is taken as the D call from the table, unchecked against the DNA. This CDR3 is built from 17 residues. CDR1 and CDR2 (germline): GEAIGNYY, EKD. This chain's CDR3 is CACDALLGERYTDKLIF. The CDR3 DNA follows: TGTGCCTGTGACGCTCTGCTGGGGGAACGGTACACCGATAAGCTCATCTTT.

In regard to this clone: The protein in TCRdb stems from a much larger clone and differs at residue 6 from this DNA's translation, likely a read error; here the protein is translated from the DNA. The CDR3: CACDGPGELYTDKLIF. The CDR3, as DNA: TGTGCCTGTGACGGACCGGGGGAGCTGTACACCGATAAACTCATCTTT. The rearrangement joins TRDV2 to TRDJ1; maybe TRDD3 (6 bases). CDR1 is GEAIGNYY, CDR2 EKD, per germline. Trimming removed 3 bases at V and 0 bases at J, with 16 bases between. The length of the CDR3 is 16 residues.

Concerning this clone: The protein TCRdb gives is from a much larger clone and does not agree with this DNA's translation at residue 11, likely a read error; the protein shown here comes from the DNA. The chain couples TRDV2 to TRDJ1, with 12 bases matching TRDD3. TCRdb is silent on the J gene; assignment here came from matching the DNA to germline. The V gene's germline CDR1 is GEAIGNYY and CDR2 EKD. The CDR3 length is 19 residues. With 0 bases clipped from V and 1 base from J, the junction kept 11 bases outside the gene matches. The CDR3, as DNA: TGTGCCTGTGACACCCGTACTGGGGGATACTTAACCTTCACCGATAAACTCATCTTT. It yields the protein CACDTRTGGYLTFTDKLIF.

This clone was detected ten times or more. The chain employs TRDV2 and TRDJ1, with 11 bases identical to TRDD3. The CDR3 is made up of 18 amino acids. J gave up 0 bases and V 1 base, and 9 bases lay outside the gene matches. Looked up from germline, CDR1 is GEAIGNYY and CDR2 is EKD. This chain's CDR3 is CACDTGAGGYPYTDKLIF. The CDR3 DNA reads TGTGCCTGTGACACGGGGGCTGGGGGATACCCTTACACCGATAAACTCATCTTT.

Concerning this clone: The TCRdb protein comes from a much larger clone and disagrees with this DNA's translation at residues 5 and 14, likely due to a read error; the protein given here is derived from the DNA. No J gene was named, though the V gene is TRDV1; the D call of TRDD3 is as the table states it, not checked on the DNA. There are 16 residues in the CDR3. Germline V gene sequence: CDR1 TSWWSYY, CDR2 QGS. The CDR3 bases are TGTGCTCTTGGCTCCCTGGGGGTTGAGCACACCGATAAACCCATCTTT. Protein sequence: CALGSLGVEHTDKPIF.

This clone was seen only a few times. The protein in TCRdb stems from a much larger clone and differs at residue 15 from this DNA's translation, likely a read error; here the protein is translated from the DNA. V is TRDV2 and J is TRDJ1, with a weak D call TRDD3 (7 bases). Here the J gene was assigned by germline matching of the DNA, as TCRdb has none. This CDR3 region has 26 residues. CDR1 GEAIGNYY and CDR2 EKD come from the germline V gene. V was shortened by 0 bases and J by 0 bases, with 43 bases between the two germline ends. CDR3 DNA sequence: TGTGCCTGTGACACCGTAAGGCCTCCTACTGGGCTTGGGGGACACGCGGTGGGTCAGTACACCGATAAACTCATCTTT. Protein sequence: CACDTVRPPTGLGGHAVGQYTDKLIF.

This clone was seen only a few times. This DNA's translation differs at residue 18 from TCRdb's protein, which comes from a much larger clone; a read error is likely, and the protein shown is translated from the DNA. CDR3 amino acids: CALGEAWGTGGYWSTDKPIF. In DNA, the CDR3 is TGTGCTCTTGGGGAAGCGTGGGGAACTGGGGGATATTGGAGCACCGATAAACCCATCTTT. No J gene was named, though the V gene is TRDV1; the D call TRDD3 from the table was never checked on the DNA. Germline V gene sequence: CDR1 TSWWSYY, CDR2 QGS. This CDR3 spans 20 amino acids.

This clone was detected only a few times. TCRdb shows a much larger clone's protein in place of this DNA's translation, and the two differ at residue 9, likely through a read error; the protein shown is translated from the DNA. The CDR3 region is CAFFGIRTPYTDKLIF. The DNA for the CDR3 is TGTGCCTTTTTCGGGATACGCACCCCGTACACCGATAAACTCATCTTT. This sequence joins TRDV3 and TRDJ1; 8 bases match TRDD3. As TCRdb names no J gene, one was assigned here on the basis of a DNA match to germline. Germline-derived CDR1 and CDR2 are TVYSNPD and GDNSRS (reference sequence). V trimming: 2 bases; J trimming: 0 bases; junction bases outside the gene matches: 11. The CDR3 contains 16 residues. The variable domain in full, with the rest retrieved from reference TRDV3 and TRDJ1, is CDKVTQSSPDQTVASGSEVVLLCTYDTVYSNPDLFWYRIRPDYSFQFVFYGDNSRSEGADFTQGRFSVKHILTQKAFHLVISPVRTEDSATYYCAFFGIRTPYTDKLIFGKGTRVTVEP.

To note about this clone: TCRdb has a much larger clone's protein, which differs at residue 7 from the translation of this DNA, likely because of a read error; what is shown is the protein translated from the DNA. This chain joins TRDV2 and TRDJ3; 9 bases are shared with TRDD3. TCRdb records no J gene; here it was assigned by comparing the DNA to germline. Germline V gives CDR1 GEAIGNYY, CDR2 EKD. V dropped 0 bases and J dropped 0; count of bases not matched to a gene: 11. This CDR3 has 21 residues. The CDR3: CACDTEGGDTPSSWDTRQMFF. As DNA, the CDR3 is TGTGCCTGTGACACCGAAGGTGGGGATACGCCGAGCTCCTGGGACACCCGACAGATGTTTTTC.

This clone was recorded a few times. A single base is all that separates this from a far larger clone, so a read error is likely. Different DNA sequences within this sample yield the same CDR3. The V gene corresponds to TRDV2; no J gene was called; the table assigns TRDD3, which was not confirmed against the DNA. CDR1 is GEAIGNYY, CDR2 EKD, per germline. This CDR3 is 19 amino acids long. The CDR3, as DNA: TGTGCCTGTGACACCGGGGGTACTGGGGGATACGCGTTACCCGATAAGCTCATCTTT. The encoded protein is CACDTGGTGGYALPDKLIF.

Concerning this clone: Since a far larger clone is one base different, this is likely a read error. Within the sample, other DNA sequences also encode this same CDR3. The V gene is given as TRDV2, and no J gene call is available; TRDD3, the table's D call, was not compared with the DNA. Germline loops: CDR1 GEAIGNYY, CDR2 EKD. The CDR3 totals 15 residues. CDR3 coding DNA: TGTGCCTGTGACACCGTGGGGGCCACCACCGATAAGCTCATCTTT. Protein: CACDTVGATTDKLIF.

As regards this clone: One base separates it from a far larger clone, so it is likely a read error. The sample has other DNA sequences that encode this CDR3 too. The chain recombines TRDV2 with TRDJ1; 7 nucleotides align to TRDD3. TCRdb does not report a J gene; here it was assigned by matching the DNA to germline references. Germline-derived CDR1 and CDR2 are GEAIGNYY and EKD. The CDR3 runs to 14 residues. CDR3 residues: CACDPSGGTDKLIF. CDR3 DNA sequence: TGTGCCTGTGACCCTTCTGGGGGGACCGACAAACTCATCTTT.